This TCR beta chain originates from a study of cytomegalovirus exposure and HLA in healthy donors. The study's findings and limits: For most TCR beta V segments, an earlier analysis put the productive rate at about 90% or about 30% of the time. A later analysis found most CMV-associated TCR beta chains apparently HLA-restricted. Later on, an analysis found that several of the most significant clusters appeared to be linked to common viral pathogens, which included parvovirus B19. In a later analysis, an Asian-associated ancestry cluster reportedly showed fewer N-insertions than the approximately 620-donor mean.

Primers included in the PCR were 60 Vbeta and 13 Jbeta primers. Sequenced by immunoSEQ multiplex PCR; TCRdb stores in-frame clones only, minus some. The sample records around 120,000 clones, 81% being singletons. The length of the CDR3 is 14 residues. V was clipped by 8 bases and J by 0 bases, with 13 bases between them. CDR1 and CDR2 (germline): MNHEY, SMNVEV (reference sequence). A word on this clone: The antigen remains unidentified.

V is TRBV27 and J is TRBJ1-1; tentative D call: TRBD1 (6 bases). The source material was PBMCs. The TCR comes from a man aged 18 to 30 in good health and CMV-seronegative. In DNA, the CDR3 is TGTGCCAGCTCCGGGGGGCACATGAACACTGAAGCTTTCTTT. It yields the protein CASSGGHMNTEAFF.